One sample yielded the 23 T cell receptor beta chains listed below, sequenced in a study of vaccination effects on CD4 cells after COVID-19 (dated 2022 in TCRdb). No antigen has been assigned to these receptors. After more than 9 days of culture, CD4+ T cells were isolated with the EasySep CD4+ T cell isolation kit. Library method: the immunoSEQ multiplex PCR assay. TCRdb provides this immuneACCESS table in a form limited to in-frame rearrangements. Some clones are lacking; in checked studies, under half of them reflect an unresolved V gene, and why the rest are absent is not known. The sample table holds about 72,000 clones, of which roughly three quarters were seen once. Of the sample, around 2.1% is held by the ten largest clones. Sequencing was performed on CD4+ T cells from PBMCs cultured without peptide, taken before COVID-19 vaccination. The receptors come from a human donor who received a COVID-19 vaccine.

In this sample, this clone turned up a few times. The chain joins TRBV5-1 to TRBJ1-2; D uncertain. The CDR3 covers 13 residues. Between the trimmed V and J ends, which lost 1 base and 1 base, there was a span of 5 bases. Germline V gene sequence: CDR1 SGHRS, CDR2 YFSETQ. CDR3 sequence (DNA): TGCGCCAGCAGCTTGTCAGTTAACTATGGCTACACCTTC. Its translation is CASSLSVNYGYTF.

This chain links TRBV4-2 with TRBJ2-3; tentative D call: TRBD1 (5 bases). The germline V and J ends were trimmed by 5 bases and 6 bases, with 15 bases remaining between them. The CDR3 has 14 residues. Germline assignment: CDR1 LGHNA and CDR2 YNFKEQ. The CDR3 reads CASSAQTVLDTQYF. As DNA, the CDR3 is TGTGCCAGCAGCGCTCAGACAGTTTTGGATACGCAGTATTTT.

The rearrangement uses TRBV11-2 and TRBJ2-5; 9 bases are shared with TRBD1. V was clipped by 7 bases and J by 1 base; unmatched bases: 10. CDR3 length: 16 amino acids. In germline, CDR1 is SGHAT, CDR2 FQNNGV. CDR3 coding DNA: TGTGCCAGCAAAAATCCGGGACAGGGCCGCCAAGAGACCCAGTACTTC. It encodes CASKNPGQGRQETQYF.

The rearrangement links TRBV6-5 to TRBJ1-5; TRBD1 agrees at 8 bases. CDR3 size: 15 residues. CDR1 is MNHEY and CDR2 is SVGAGI in the germline V gene. With V trimmed by 7 bases and J by 1 base, 6 bases remained unmatched. The CDR3 nucleotides are TGTGCCAGCACAGGGGGCCTTCTGAGCAATCAGCCCCAGCATTTT. This translates into CASTGGLLSNQPQHF.

The chain recombines TRBV30 with TRBJ1-5; no reliable D call. The CDR3 spans 13 residues. Germline lookup yields CDR1 GTSNPN and CDR2 SVGIG (reference sequence). Trimming took off 0 bases at V and 5 bases at J, with 8 bases between the two ends. CDR3 region: CAWSVREDQPQHF. In DNA, the CDR3 is TGTGCCTGGAGTGTAAGGGAAGATCAGCCCCAGCATTTT. The variable domain in full, completed from reference TRBV30 and TRBJ1-5, reads SQTIHQWPATLVQPVGSPLSLECTVEGTSNPNLYWYRQAAGRGLQLLFYSVGIGQISSEVPQNLSASRPQDRQFILSSKKLLLSDSGFYLCAWSVREDQPQHFGDGTRLSIL.

The chain is built from TRBV2 and TRBJ2-1; no firm D call. Deletions cut 7 bases from V and 4 bases from J, with 11 bases between. Germline CDR1 reads SNHLY; CDR2 reads FYNNEI. The CDR3 contains 13 residues. The chain's CDR3 is CASTPDSYNEQFF. CDR3 in DNA: TGTGCCAGCACACCTGACTCGTACAATGAGCAGTTCTTC.

V and J are TRBV10-3 and TRBJ2-7, with unresolved D. Per the germline V gene, CDR1 is ENHRY and CDR2 is SYGVKD. Trimming stripped 3 bases from V and 2 bases from J, with 8 bases between. The CDR3 has 13 residues. The DNA of the CDR3 is TGTGCCATCAGTGATGGGATCACCTACGAGCAGTACGTC. Encoded protein: CAISDGITYEQYV.

The rearrangement uses TRBV2 and TRBJ2-7, with a weak D call TRBD2 (6 bases). Trimming removed 4 bases at V and 2 bases at J, with 9 bases between. CDR1 is SNHLY, CDR2 FYNNEI, per germline. The CDR3 consists of 13 residues. The CDR3 DNA follows: TGTGCCAGCAGTGGTCCGGGGGCCTACGAGCAGTACGTC. Its protein is CASSGPGAYEQYV.

This clone was detected only once. The rearrangement joins TRBV5-6 to TRBJ2-1; TRBD1 matches 12 bases. The V gene end was trimmed by 4 bases and the J gene end by 8 bases; junction bases not matched to a gene: 4. Germline lookup yields CDR1 SGHDT and CDR2 YYEEEE. The CDR3 sequence is 14 residues long. CDR3 protein: CASSRDRGLDEQFF. The CDR3 DNA is TGTGCCAGCAGCAGGGACAGGGGGCTTGATGAGCAGTTCTTC.

The gene calls are TRBV18 and TRBJ2-1; 11 bases are a match to TRBD1. The CDR3 is 15 amino acids. V dropped 6 bases and J dropped 6; count of bases not matched to a gene: 7. CDR1 and CDR2 (germline): KGHSH, LQKENI. The CDR3: CASSAGTGGPNEQFF. In nucleotides, the CDR3 is TGTGCCAGCTCCGCGGGGACAGGGGGTCCCAATGAGCAGTTCTTC.

The chain carries TRBV28 and TRBJ1-2; no clear D gene. V was cut by 5 bases and J by 2 bases, with 9 bases left in between. Germline-derived CDR1 and CDR2 are MDHEN and SYDVKM. This CDR3 has 13 residues. CDR3 protein: CASSTAGNYGYTF. The CDR3 DNA is TGTGCCAGCAGTACGGCCGGGAACTATGGCTACACCTTC.

The chain has TRBV3-1 (or the pseudogene TRBV3-2) and TRBJ2-4, with 7 nucleotides matching TRBD1. This CDR3 is built from 14 residues. CDR1 and CDR2 (germline): LGHDT, YNNKEL (reference sequence). Germline trimming cut 2 bases from V and 3 bases from J; bases unmatched to any gene: 1. CDR3 region: CASSQQGVKNIQYF. The CDR3 coding sequence is TGTGCCAGCAGCCAACAGGGGGTCAAAAACATTCAGTACTTC.

V is TRBV4-1 and J is TRBJ1-1; no reliable D call. Trimming pared 5 bases from V and 0 bases from J, leaving 10 bases between. The CDR3 covers 14 residues. Germline CDR1 MGHRA, CDR2 YSYEKL. CDR3 amino acids: CASSSNAVNTEAFF. The CDR3 nucleotides read TGCGCCAGCAGCAGCAACGCGGTGAACACTGAAGCTTTCTTT.

The J gene is TRBJ1-2, the V gene TRBV30, with D uncertain. The V and J ends lost 2 bases and 0 bases respectively, with 7 bases between them. The germline gives CDR1 GTSNPN, CDR2 SVGIG (reference sequence). This CDR3 has 13 residues. The CDR3 loop reads CAWSFQSNYGYTF. The DNA for the CDR3 is TGTGCCTGGAGTTTCCAGTCTAACTATGGCTACACCTTC.

This clone was detected only once. The chain carries TRBV6-5 and TRBJ2-1; TRBD1 might be the D (6 bases). Germline V gene data show CDR1 as MNHEY and CDR2 as SVGAGI. This CDR3 has 14 residues. V lost 8 bases, J lost 7 bases, and 18 bases lay in between. The CDR3 nucleotides are TGTGCCAGCCAGTCCACAGGGATGAGGAATGAGCAGTTCTTC. This encodes CASQSTGMRNEQFF.

This chain connects TRBV15 to TRBJ2-5; D is possibly TRBD1 (5 bases). Trimming took off 6 bases at V and 2 bases at J, with 16 bases between the two ends. CDR1 is LNHNV and CDR2 is YYDKDF in the germline V gene (reference sequence). The length of the CDR3 is 15 residues. The CDR3 sequence is CATSNGAGLQETQYF. The CDR3 nucleotides are TGTGCCACCAGTAATGGGGCAGGGCTACAAGAGACCCAGTACTTC.

This clone was found a few times. The V and J genes are TRBV28 and TRBJ2-7; 7 bases are shared with TRBD1. The V segment lost 6 bases and the J segment 0 bases; nucleotides outside the gene matches: 5. Germline CDR1 MDHEN, CDR2 SYDVKM. This CDR3 contains 14 residues. This CDR3 reads CASRPGQTSYEQYV. The CDR3 DNA sequence: TGTGCCAGCAGACCGGGACAGACCTCCTACGAGCAGTACGTC.

The V gene is TRBV5-6, the J gene TRBJ1-5, with unresolved D. V was clipped by 1 base and J by 5 bases, with 7 bases between them. CDR1 SGHDT and CDR2 YYEEEE come from the germline V gene. The CDR3 consists of 13 residues. DNA of the CDR3: TGTGCCAGCAGCTTGCTTATGGATCAGCCCCAGCATTTT. Translated: CASSLLMDQPQHF.

J is TRBJ1-5 and V is TRBV7-2; D is unresolved. The germline V gene encodes CDR1 SGHTA and CDR2 FQGNSA. There are 15 residues in the CDR3. V dropped 3 bases and J dropped 0 bases, with 9 bases sitting between them. This CDR3 reads CASSFVPHSNQPQHF. CDR3 nucleotides: TGTGCCAGCAGCTTCGTACCGCATAGCAATCAGCCCCAGCATTTT.

This clone was detected only once. The rearrangement uses TRBV12-3 or TRBV12-4 and TRBJ2-3, with 9 bases aligning to TRBD1. This CDR3 contains 13 residues. V gave up 2 bases and J gave up 8 bases; unmatched junction bases: 2. The CDR3 bases are TGTGCCAGCAGTTTAACAGGGGGCGGTACGCAGTATTTT. Its protein is CASSLTGGGTQYF.

This chain uses TRBV15 with TRBJ2-1, with D unresolved. Germline assignment: CDR1 LNHNV and CDR2 YYDKDF (reference sequence). The V end lost 1 base, the J end lost 4 bases, and 2 bases lay between the germline ends. The CDR3 length is 12 residues. CDR3 loop: CATSRGYNEQFF. Written as DNA, the CDR3 is TGTGCCACCAGCAGAGGGTACAATGAGCAGTTCTTC.

The genes are TRBV5-1 and TRBJ2-5, with 10 bases fitting TRBD2. The CDR3 sequence is 16 residues long. Germline V CDR1 and CDR2: SGHRS, YFSETQ. The V segment lost 3 bases and the J segment 2 bases; nucleotides outside the gene matches: 7. For the CDR3, the DNA is TGCGCCAGCAGCTCCCTTCCTAGCGGGAGTCAAGAGACCCAGTACTTC. Its translation: CASSSLPSGSQETQYF. The full variable domain, its missing parts supplied by reference TRBV5-1 and TRBJ2-5, is KAGVTQTPRYLIKTRGQQVTLSCSPISGHRSVSWYQQTPGQGLQFLFEYFSETQRNKGNFPGRFSGRQFSNSRSEMNVSTLELGDSALYLCASSSLPSGSQETQYFGPGTRLLVL.

The V call is TRBV5-5, the J call TRBJ2-2; tentatively, D is TRBD1 or TRBD2 (5 bases each). V lost 1 base to trimming and J lost 5 bases, with 15 bases between them. CDR3 size: 16 residues. Germline lookup yields CDR1 SGHKS and CDR2 YYEKEE (reference sequence). CDR3 in amino acids: CASSLYSAGSTGELFF. The CDR3 DNA reads as TGTGCCAGCAGCTTGTACTCCGCAGGGAGTACCGGGGAGCTGTTTTTT.